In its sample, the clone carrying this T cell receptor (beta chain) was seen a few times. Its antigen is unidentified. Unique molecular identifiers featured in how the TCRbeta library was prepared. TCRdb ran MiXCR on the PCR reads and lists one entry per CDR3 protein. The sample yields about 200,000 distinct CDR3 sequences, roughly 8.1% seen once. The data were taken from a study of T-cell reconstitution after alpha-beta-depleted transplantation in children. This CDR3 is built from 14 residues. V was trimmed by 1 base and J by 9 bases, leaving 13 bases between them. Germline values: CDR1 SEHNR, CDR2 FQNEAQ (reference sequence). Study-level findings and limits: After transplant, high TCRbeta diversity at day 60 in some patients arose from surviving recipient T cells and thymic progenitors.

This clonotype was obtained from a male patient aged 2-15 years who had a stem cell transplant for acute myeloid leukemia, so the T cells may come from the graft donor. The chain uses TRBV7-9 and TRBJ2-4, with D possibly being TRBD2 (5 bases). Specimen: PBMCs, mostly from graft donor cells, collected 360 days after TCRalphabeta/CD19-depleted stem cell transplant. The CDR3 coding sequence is TGTGCCAGCAGCTTAGACGGGGTAGCTTTCATTCAGTACTTC. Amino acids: CASSLDGVAFIQYF.